These T cell receptor beta chains were read from a single sample in a study of OX40 agonist ivuxolimab in advanced cancers. TCRdb's table, derived via immunoSEQ multiplex PCR, lists solely in-frame clones and lacks some. The sample has approximately 70,000 clones, about 88% seen once. The sequences come from CD4+ or CD8+ T cells sorted from blood, collected in a trial of the OX40 agonist ivuxolimab. These receptors were collected from an adult with an advanced solid tumor such as melanoma, head and neck, liver or kidney cancer. Both conserved end residues are trimmed from each CDR3.

v_gene,j_gene,CDR3aa
TRBV28,TRBJ1-1,ASSFSGGGTEAF
TRBV29-1,TRBJ2-7,SVRPDGPYEQY
TRBV28,TRBJ1-2,ASSNQQGVVGGYT
TRBV7-6,TRBJ2-7,ASSLARQGASYEQY
TRBV5-1,TRBJ2-3,ASSLADRAADTQY
TRBV5-1,TRBJ2-7,ASRTGTENYEQY
TRBV15,TRBJ2-7,ATSRGDRGGGFYEQY
TRBV13,TRBJ2-3,ASSPPTGPVLAGSTDTQY
TRBV28,TRBJ2-7,ASSLLREQY
TRBV5-1,TRBJ1-2,ASSLLTGDGYGYT
TRBV18,TRBJ2-1,ASSPKGTSGSHEQF
TRBV12-5,TRBJ1-6,ASGSVQANYNSPLH
TRBV28,TRBJ2-3,ASSLEGGPDTQY
TRBV5-6,TRBJ1-5,ASSVRRFRERQPQH
TRBV18,TRBJ1-2,ASSLLDRGYT
TRBV18,TRBJ2-7,ASSPGMSGQY
TRBV5-5,TRBJ2-1,ASRSVAGSSYNEQF
TRBV18,TRBJ2-7,ASSPPHGSLEQY
TRBV6-5,TRBJ2-3,ASSYSEIGTQY
TRBV11-2,TRBJ2-5,ASTEGQGGSFTQY
TRBV20-1,TRBJ1-1,SADDNTEAF
TRBV5-1,TRBJ2-7,ASSSTGVSYEQY
TRBV28,TRBJ2-7,ASSPQGLAGGIYYEQY
TRBV9,TRBJ2-3,ASSVGVGTDTQY